This is a list of T cell receptor beta chains from one sample in a study of blood T cell repertoires in COVID-19. Clones were read by immunoSEQ multiplex PCR, and TCRdb kept only the in-frame ones, dropping some. Of fewer than 700,000 clones listed, around 90% are singletons. The sequenced material came from peripheral blood. All receptors come from a woman aged 45-65 years with COVID-19, enrolled during active disease. Each CDR3 is given with its conserved first and last residue. The D gene is left open where the match is weak. Only some rows state a clone size, as once, few, many or a class for expanded clones.

V	J	size	D	DNA	CDR3
TRBV6-6	TRBJ1-1	once	-	TGTGCCAGCAGAACCGGGAGGGTCATTGAAGCTTTCTTT	CASRTGRVIEAFF
TRBV28	TRBJ1-2	-	-	TGTGCCAGCAGTTTGGAGGGAGATGGCTACACCTTC	CASSLEGDGYTF
TRBV25-1	TRBJ2-1	-	TRBD1	TGTGCCAGCAGTGAATATGGACAGGGCCCCAGGAATGAGCAGTTCTTC	CASSEYGQGPRNEQFF
TRBV29-1	TRBJ1-1	-	-	TGCAGCGTTGCCAGGGCCTCTTCCAACACTGAAGCTTTCTTT	CSVARASSNTEAFF
TRBV12-5	TRBJ1-1	-	TRBD1	TGTGCTAGTGCCGCGGACAGGGTGAACACTGAAGCTTTCTTT	CASAADRVNTEAFF
TRBV20-1	TRBJ2-1	-	TRBD2	TGCAGTGCTAGTGGGGGGGGGTACTACAATGAGCAGTTCTTC	CSASGGGYYNEQFF
TRBV12-3/TRBV12-4	TRBJ1-2	-	-	TGTGCCAGCAGTTTTCCAGGGAACTATGGCTACACCTTC	CASSFPGNYGYTF
TRBV12-3/TRBV12-4	TRBJ1-1	-	-	TGTGCCAGCAGTTTAGGGCAGGTAACTGAAGCTTTCTTT	CASSLGQVTEAFF
TRBV5-1	TRBJ2-3	-	TRBD2	TGCGCCAGCACTGGAACGGGTAGCGGGGGGGCCATGGCAGATACGCAGTATTTT	CASTGTGSGGAMADTQYF
TRBV5-6	TRBJ1-4	-	TRBD1	TGTGCCAGCAGCTTGGAACGGGACAGGGCTGTTAATGAAAAACTGTTTTTT	CASSLERDRAVNEKLFF
TRBV7-9	TRBJ1-1	-	TRBD1	TGTGCCAGCAGCCTCGCCGGGACAGGGCACACTGAAGCTTTCTTT	CASSLAGTGHTEAFF
TRBV7-2	TRBJ2-5	once	-	TGTGCCAGCAGCTCTCTCCGGGGAGAGACCCAGTACTTC	CASSSLRGETQYF
TRBV29-1	TRBJ1-1	few	-	TGCAGCGTCCGGCAGGGCACTGAAGCTTTCTTT	CSVRQGTEAFF
TRBV19	TRBJ1-2	-	-	TGTGCCAGTAAGGCCTCCGGGGTAGGGTATGGCTACACCTTC	CASKASGVGYGYTF
TRBV10-1	TRBJ2-2	few	TRBD1	TGCGCCAGCAGTGAGTCCTACCGGCGGGACAGGGTAAACACCGGGGAGCTGTTTTTT	CASSESYRRDRVNTGELFF
TRBV9	TRBJ1-3	-	-	TGTGCCAGCAGTGAGGGTTCCGGAAACACCATATATTTT	CASSEGSGNTIYF
TRBV7-9	TRBJ1-5	-	TRBD1	TGTGCCAGCAGTCCACTCCAGGGGGCCCTTAATCAGCCCCAGCATTTT	CASSPLQGALNQPQHF
TRBV30	TRBJ2-3	-	TRBD1	TGTGCCTGGAGTGTACAGGGGGCCGATACGCAGTATTTT	CAWSVQGADTQYF
TRBV6-5	TRBJ1-1	-	-	TGTGCCACCACGCCGGGACAAGTAACGCCTGAAGCTTTCTTT	CATTPGQVTPEAFF
TRBV4-1	TRBJ1-1	-	-	TGCGCCAGCAGCCAAGATCTTCCAGGGGCAAACACTGAAGCTTTCTTT	CASSQDLPGANTEAFF
TRBV19	TRBJ1-1	-	-	TGTGCCAGTATCTTTGTACAGGGATGGCGCACTGAAGCTTTCTTT	CASIFVQGWRTEAFF
TRBV5-4	TRBJ1-1	-	-	TGTGCCAGCAGCTTGACGGGGGGGAACACTGAAGCTTTCTTT	CASSLTGGNTEAFF
TRBV12-3/TRBV12-4	TRBJ1-6	-	-	TGTGCCAGCACGAACGTGAGGAATTCACCCCTCCACTTT	CASTNVRNSPLHF
TRBV7-8	TRBJ1-2	-	-	TGTGCCAGCAGCTCCCTAGGCAGGGGCTTTGACTATGGCTACACCTTC	CASSSLGRGFDYGYTF
TRBV28	TRBJ1-6	-	-	TGTGCCAGCAGTTCCCGGACAGAATTCTCCTATAATTCACCCCTCCACTTT	CASSSRTEFSYNSPLHF
TRBV18	TRBJ1-4	-	TRBD1	TGTGCCAGCTCACCGCGGGACAGGGAGCCATCGGAAAAACTGTTTTTT	CASSPRDREPSEKLFF
TRBV12-5	TRBJ1-1	-	TRBD1	TGTGCTAGTGGTTTGGGAGGGACAGTGACTGAAGCTTTCTTT	CASGLGGTVTEAFF
TRBV7-2	TRBJ2-3	once	TRBD1	TGTGCCAGCAGCTTAGTGACAGGGCCGAGCACAGATACGCAGTATTTT	CASSLVTGPSTDTQYF
TRBV27	TRBJ1-5	-	-	TGTGCCAGCAGTTTATCGGGAGGGGGCAATCAGCCCCAGCATTTT	CASSLSGGGNQPQHF
TRBV5-1	TRBJ2-1	-	-	TGCGCCAGCAGCCGGACAGCGGGGAGTTCCAATGAGCAGTTCTTC	CASSRTAGSSNEQFF
TRBV7-9	TRBJ1-6	-	-	TGTGCCACCCAGGTAGGGGGAAATTCACCCCTCCACTTT	CATQVGGNSPLHF
TRBV30	TRBJ1-1	-	-	TGTGCCTGGAGTGGGCAGGGCACTGAAGCTTTCTTT	CAWSGQGTEAFF
TRBV12-3/TRBV12-4	TRBJ2-1	-	TRBD1	TGTGCCAGCAGTAGGGACAGACCTTTCATGGTCTTC	CASSRDRPFMVF
TRBV27	TRBJ1-1	-	-	TGTGCCAGCAGTTTGCGGGGGTATCGGGGTGAAGCTTTCTTT	CASSLRGYRGEAFF
TRBV21-1	TRBJ1-6	-	-	TGTGCCAGCACCGATCCGACGGACAGCTCCTATAATTCACCCCTCCACTTT	CASTDPTDSSYNSPLHF
TRBV6-6	TRBJ1-2	-	-	TGTGCCAGCAGTGGAGGTGGCTACACCTTC	CASSGGGYTF
TRBV30	TRBJ1-1	few	-	TGTGCCTGGAGTGTAAACTCCGCGAACACTGAAGCTTTCTTT	CAWSVNSANTEAFF
TRBV28	TRBJ2-7	-	-	TGTGCCAGCAGCTCAGTCTACGAGCAGTACTTC	CASSSVYEQYF
TRBV2	TRBJ2-1	-	TRBD2	TGTGCCAGCACTAAGCGGGGGCTTTACAATGAGCAGTTCTTC	CASTKRGLYNEQFF
TRBV4-2	TRBJ1-6	-	-	TGTGCCAGCAGCCAAGATCCAGGGGCAAATTCACCCCTCCACTTT	CASSQDPGANSPLHF
TRBV5-1	TRBJ2-5	-	-	TGCGCCAGCAGCTTGGACCTCTGGGACAAAGAGACCCAGTACTTC	CASSLDLWDKETQYF
TRBV27	TRBJ2-7	-	TRBD1	TGTGCCAGCAGTCCGGCCGGATACAGGGGGGACAGCTCCTACGAGCAGTACTTC	CASSPAGYRGDSSYEQYF
TRBV7-6	TRBJ2-5	few	-	TGTGCCAGCAGCTTAGTTGCAGGGGCGACCCAAGAGACCCAGTACTTC	CASSLVAGATQETQYF
TRBV7-2	TRBJ1-3	-	-	TGTGCCAGCAGCTCGGTCGGCTCTGGAAACACCATATATTTT	CASSSVGSGNTIYF
TRBV28	TRBJ1-2	-	TRBD1	TGTGCCAGCCAGGGACAGGGAAACTATGGCTACACCTTC	CASQGQGNYGYTF
TRBV30	TRBJ1-2	-	TRBD1	TGTGCCTGGAGGCTGGGACAGAACTATGGCTACACCTTC	CAWRLGQNYGYTF
TRBV2	TRBJ1-1	-	TRBD1	TGTGCCAGCAGTGATACAGGGGGCATTACTGAAGCTTTCTTT	CASSDTGGITEAFF
TRBV18	TRBJ2-7	-	TRBD2	TGTGCCAGCTCAAACGGACAGGTCGCTAGCGGGGGCGAGCAGTACTTC	CASSNGQVASGGEQYF
TRBV27	TRBJ2-3	many	-	TGTGCCAGCAGTTTGAGCGGGAGCACAGATACGCAGTATTTT	CASSLSGSTDTQYF
TRBV6-6	TRBJ1-2	-	-	TGTGCCAGCAATGACGACGGAGCTGTACGTGGCTACACCTTC	CASNDDGAVRGYTF